The 12 T cell receptor beta chains presented below share a single source sample, sequenced in a study of early T cells in non-severe SARS-CoV-2 infection. In TCRdb, the 5' RACE reads were re-called with MiXCR into one record per CDR3 protein. The data hold more than 65,000 distinct CDR3 sequences, with about 4.9% observed a single time. This material consisted of whole blood, taken at baseline. Every receptor here comes from an adult who was a healthcare worker with PCR-confirmed SARS-CoV-2 infection or an uninfected control (not recorded which). The donor label of this sample is uncertain.

This clonotype has just a few counts. V and J are TRBV15 and TRBJ2-3; D is tentatively TRBD1 or TRBD2 (6 bases each). The V gene's germline CDR1 is LNHNV and CDR2 YYDKDF (reference sequence). Trimming shortened V by 1 base and J by 6 bases, and 11 bases separated the two germline ends. This CDR3 has 14 residues. CDR3 sequence: CATSRVGGRDTQYF. CDR3 DNA sequence: TGTGCCACCAGCAGAGTTGGGGGGCGCGATACGCAGTATTTT.

This clonotype was found many times. The chain is built from TRBV12-3 or TRBV12-4 and TRBJ1-5, with a weak D call TRBD1 (6 bases). The CDR3 is 18 residues long. V was pared by 4 bases and J by 5 bases, with 24 bases between. CDR3 amino acids: CASSWGTWDDALHQPQHF. The CDR3 DNA sequence: TGTGCCAGCAGTTGGGGGACATGGGACGATGCCTTGCATCAGCCCCAGCATTTT.

This clonotype was seen repeatedly, ten times or more. V and J are TRBV29-1 and TRBJ2-7; D possibly corresponds to TRBD1 (6 bases). The germline gives CDR1 SQVTM, CDR2 ANQGSEA. CDR3 length equals 12 residues. Trimming took off 5 bases at V and 4 bases at J, with 12 bases between the two ends. DNA for the CDR3: TGCAGCGTTTCCACAGGGTATTACGAGCAGTACTTC. It encodes CSVSTGYYEQYF.

This clonotype came up many times. The genes are TRBV11-2 and TRBJ2-1, with D possibly matching TRBD2 (6 bases). The germline V gene encodes CDR1 SGHAT and CDR2 FQNNGV. The CDR3 is 13 residues long. Between the trimmed V and J ends, which lost 5 bases and 14 bases, there was a span of 19 bases. The CDR3 reads CASSIGTDLGKFF. The CDR3 region has the DNA TGTGCCAGCAGCATAGGGACTGATCTCGGAAAGTTCTTC.

This clonotype occurred many times. V and J are TRBV12-3 or TRBV12-4 and TRBJ1-6; D is undetermined. This CDR3 has 12 amino acids. V lost 1 base and J lost 9, with 4 bases in between. Here the CDR3 DNA reads TGTGCCAGCAGTTTAGTCCCTTCACCCCTCCACTTT. This translates into CASSLVPSPLHF.

This chain links TRBV4-3 with TRBJ2-7; TRBD1 agrees at 7 bases. Germline V gene sequence: CDR1 LGHNA, CDR2 YSLEER. The CDR3 is made up of 16 amino acids. V dropped 0 bases and J dropped 0; count of bases not matched to a gene: 5. In DNA, the CDR3 is TGCGCCAGCAGCCAAGACCCGGGACAGTCCTCCTACGAGCAGTACTTC. It is translated as CASSQDPGQSSYEQYF.

This clonotype was seen at least ten times. V is TRBV28 and J is TRBJ1-2; D ambiguous. V lost 4 bases to trimming and J lost 5 bases, with 8 bases between them. This CDR3 region has 12 residues. Germline V CDR1 and CDR2: MDHEN, SYDVKM. The CDR3 loop is CASSYGGYGYTF. The CDR3 DNA follows: TGTGCCAGCAGTTATGGAGGTTATGGCTACACCTTC.

This clonotype was counted at least ten times. J is TRBJ2-5 and V is TRBV6-6; no clear D gene. The germline V gene has CDR1 MNHNY and CDR2 SVGAGI (reference sequence). The CDR3 runs to 16 residues. Trimming cost V 5 bases and J 0 bases, with 16 bases left between them. The CDR3 DNA sequence: TGTGCCAGCAGTGTGGGAATGGGCGTTTACCAAGAGACCCAGTACTTC. It is translated as CASSVGMGVYQETQYF.

This clonotype was counted only a few times. The rearrangement uses TRBV7-9 and TRBJ1-3; maybe TRBD1 (6 bases). V gave up 1 base and J gave up 0 bases, with 13 bases separating them. Germline CDR1 is SEHNR and CDR2 is FQNEAQ (reference sequence). The CDR3 contains 17 residues. CDR3 sequence: CASSLVGRGLSGNTIYF. CDR3 nucleotide sequence: TGTGCCAGCAGCTTAGTGGGCAGGGGCCTCTCTGGAAACACCATATATTTT.

This clonotype was seen only a few times. V gene TRBV3-1 combines with J gene TRBJ2-2; a possible D gene is TRBD2 (5 bases). Per the germline V gene, CDR1 is LGHDT and CDR2 is YNNKEL (reference sequence). Trimming left V 0 bases short and J 8 bases short, with 16 bases between. CDR3 length equals 16 residues. CDR3: CASSQDRGFKGGELFF. The CDR3 DNA reads as TGTGCCAGCAGCCAAGATAGAGGGTTCAAAGGAGGGGAGCTGTTTTTT.

This clonotype has ten or more counts. J is TRBJ2-7 and V is TRBV11-2; D might be TRBD1 (6 bases). The CDR3 has 14 residues. V was trimmed by 5 bases and J by 0 bases, leaving 11 bases between them. CDR1 and CDR2 from the germline V gene are SGHAT and FQNNGV. The CDR3 nucleotides are TGTGCCAGCAGCACGACAGGATACTCCTACGAGCAGTACTTC. This translates into CASSTTGYSYEQYF.

This clonotype showed up just a few times. The gene calls are TRBV9 and TRBJ1-6; TRBD1 aligns across 9 bases. CDR1 and CDR2 (germline): SGDLS, YYNGEE. The trim removed 3 bases at V and 6 bases at J, leaving 4 bases unmatched. The length of the CDR3 is 15 residues. CDR3 nucleotides: TGTGCCAGCAGCGCCCAGACAGGGGGTAATTCACCCCTCCACTTT. This codes for CASSAQTGGNSPLHF.